This T cell receptor (beta chain) was obtained from a study of technical replicates of blood from several donors. Trimming cost V 10 bases and J 5 bases; bases outside gene matches: 3. Looked up from germline, CDR1 is SEHNR and CDR2 is FQNEAQ (reference sequence). The CDR3 runs 12 residues. Repertoires were generated with immunoSEQ multiplex PCR, while TCRdb's copy carries only in-frame clones and drops some. The sample consists of some 85,000 clones, roughly 93% of them appearing once. This chain joins TRBV7-9 and TRBJ1-5; TRBD1 aligns across 9 bases. The sample was T cells isolated from PBMCs. This TCR was recovered from a human donor in good health. CDR3 protein: CAIRQGDQPQHF. CDR3 coding DNA: TGTGCCATCCGACAGGGGGATCAGCCCCAGCATTTT.